These 15 T cell receptor beta chains were all obtained from the same sample, sequenced in a study of PD-L1 blockade in urothelial cancer. Sequencing used immunoSEQ multiplex PCR; TCRdb keeps in-frame clones, though not all of them. The table has around 19,000 clones, over 80% seen once. The time point: peripheral blood 6 weeks after treatment start. Sample: PBMCs, taken around atezolizumab (anti-PD-L1) treatment. These receptors were obtained from a man in his fifties or sixties with urothelial cancer.

The rearrangement links TRBV6-4 to TRBJ1-5; a possible D gene is TRBD1 (5 bases). The CDR3 consists of 15 residues. The V gene's germline CDR1 is MRHNA and CDR2 SNTAGT. V lost 3 bases, J lost 2 bases, and 11 bases lay in between. For the CDR3, the DNA is TGTGCCAGCAGTGAGGGGCCCGGAGGCAATCAGCCCCAGCATTTT. Protein product: CASSEGPGGNQPQHF.

Here the CDR3 reads CASSGQRGADEQYF. CDR3 coding DNA: TGTGCCAGCAGCGGACAGCGGGGTGCGGACGAGCAGTACTTC. The chain combines TRBV9 with TRBJ2-7; 7 nucleotides line up with TRBD2. This CDR3 is 14 amino acids long. Germline-derived CDR1 and CDR2 are SGDLS and YYNGEE. V was pared by 3 bases and J by 5 bases, with 8 bases of the junction left unmatched. Drawing the rest from reference TRBV9 and TRBJ2-7, the complete variable domain is DSGVTQTPKHLITATGQRVTLRCSPRSGDLSVYWYQQSLDQGLQFLIQYYNGEERAKGNILERFSAQQFPDLHSELNLSSLELGDSALYFCASSGQRGADEQYFGPGTRLTVT.

In its sample, this clone is medium-sized (0.01 to 0.1%). CDR3 sequence (DNA): TGTGCCAGCGGGCCCCCTACAAGCCACGAGCAGTACTTC. Translating gives CASGPPTSHEQYF. The chain employs TRBV6-5 and TRBJ2-7, with D uncertain. This CDR3 comprises 13 residues. The ends were cut back, 8 bases at V and 5 bases at J, with 16 bases in the middle. CDR1 and CDR2 (germline): MNHEY, SVGAGI.

This clone was observed a few times. J is TRBJ2-7 and V is TRBV14; 10 bases line up with TRBD2. The trim removed 3 bases at V and 3 bases at J, leaving 5 bases unmatched. This CDR3 has 15 amino acids. CDR1 and CDR2 (germline): SGHDN, FVKESK. CDR3 nucleotides: TGTGCCAGCAGCCACAGGACTAGCGGAAACTACGAGCAGTACTTC. Protein product: CASSHRTSGNYEQYF.

The chain is built from TRBV19 and TRBJ2-3; D is uncertain. Per the germline V gene, CDR1 is LNHDA and CDR2 is SQIVND (reference sequence). The V and J ends lost 5 bases and 13 bases respectively, with 19 bases between them. The CDR3 has 13 amino acids. For the CDR3, the DNA is TGTGCCAGTAGTTCCGAGGAGCCACGACGGGAGTATTTT. This translates into CASSSEEPRREYF.

J is TRBJ2-2 and V is TRBV6-4; TRBD1 might be the D (6 bases). This CDR3 comprises 14 residues. CDR1 is MRHNA, CDR2 SNTAGT, per germline. Deletions cut 10 bases from V and 6 bases from J, with 18 bases between. DNA of the CDR3: TGTGCCAACCTGATAGAAGGGGGATCCGGGGAGCTGTTTTTT. Residues: CANLIEGGSGELFF.

A few counts support this clone. The chain employs TRBV7-9 and TRBJ1-1; a possible D gene is TRBD1 (5 bases). V shed 4 bases and J shed 1 base, with 10 bases lying between them. The CDR3 sequence is 14 residues long. In germline, CDR1 is SEHNR, CDR2 FQNEAQ (reference sequence). CDR3 nucleotide sequence: TGTGCCAGCAGCTCGTCCGGGGGGAACACTGAAGCTTTCTTT. This sequence encodes CASSSSGGNTEAFF.

The chain recombines TRBV6-1 with TRBJ2-3; 14 bases are a match to TRBD2. Per germline, CDR1 MNHNS and CDR2 SASEGT. Trimming cost V 8 bases and J 3 bases; bases outside gene matches: 4. This CDR3 region has 15 residues. The CDR3 here is CASGTSGRGTDTQYF. For the CDR3, the DNA is TGTGCCAGCGGGACTAGCGGGAGAGGTACAGATACGCAGTATTTT.

This chain connects TRBV19 to TRBJ1-1; D gene unclear. CDR3 length: 14 residues. The V and J ends lost 7 bases and 0 bases respectively, with 12 bases between them. CDR1 is LNHDA and CDR2 is SQIVND in the germline V gene (reference sequence). CDR3 in amino acids: CASTDRQVNTEAFF. In DNA form, the CDR3 reads TGTGCCAGTACAGATCGGCAGGTGAACACTGAAGCTTTCTTT.

The chain combines TRBV5-4 with TRBJ2-1; D unresolved. CDR1 is SGHNT, CDR2 YYREEE, per germline (reference sequence). Trimming stripped 1 base from V and 8 bases from J, with 7 bases between. The CDR3 length is 12 residues. The CDR3 sequence: CASSLWLDEQFF. CDR3 sequence (DNA): TGTGCCAGCAGCTTGTGGCTGGATGAGCAGTTCTTC.

This clone showed up just a few times. J is TRBJ2-1 and V is TRBV19, with D possibly TRBD2 on 6 matching bases. The CDR3 extends over 17 amino acids. Germline assignment: CDR1 LNHDA and CDR2 SQIVND (reference sequence). The V end was cut by 4 bases, the J end by 6 bases, with 22 bases between. The CDR3 here is CASSTRLSGSRLNEQFF. As DNA, the CDR3 is TGTGCCAGTAGTACGAGACTTAGCGGCAGCCGCCTCAATGAGCAGTTCTTC.

This clone showed up just a few times. This chain links TRBV29-1 with TRBJ2-2, with 9 bases fitting TRBD2. Germline V gene data show CDR1 as SQVTM and CDR2 as ANQGSEA. V was clipped by 4 bases and J by 3 bases; unmatched bases: 3. This CDR3 region has 14 residues. CDR3 DNA: TGCAGCGTTGCTAGCGGGACTTACACCGGGGAGCTGTTTTTT. Amino acids: CSVASGTYTGELFF.

The V call is TRBV19, the J call TRBJ2-1, with TRBD2 identical over 12 bases. J was trimmed by 6 bases and V by 2 bases; bases with no gene match: 2. The CDR3 runs 15 residues. CDR1 and CDR2 (germline): LNHDA, SQIVND (reference sequence). The CDR3 nucleotides read TGTGCCAGTAGTATACTAGCGGGGGGGGTCAATGAGCAGTTCTTC. Translating gives CASSILAGGVNEQFF.

The chain employs TRBV10-3 and TRBJ2-1; D might be TRBD2 (7 bases). Germline lookup yields CDR1 ENHRY and CDR2 SYGVKD. The CDR3 runs 16 residues. V lost 0 bases and J 5 bases, leaving 14 bases between the germline ends. The CDR3 DNA reads as TGTGCCATCAGTGAGTCTTGGGGGGGGCGAAACAATGAGCAGTTCTTC. Translating gives CAISESWGGRNNEQFF.

This clone has a single count. V and J are TRBV5-6 and TRBJ2-1, with TRBD2 identical over 10 bases. The J segment lost 0 bases and the V segment lost 0 bases, leaving 6 bases of the junction unmatched. This CDR3 is 18 amino acids long. Germline CDR1 and CDR2: SGHDT and YYEEEE. Here the CDR3 reads CASSLVVSGGISYNEQFF. CDR3 nucleotide sequence: TGTGCCAGCAGCTTGGTGGTTAGCGGGGGGATCTCCTACAATGAGCAGTTCTTC. The entire variable domain, with the rest obtained from reference TRBV5-6 and TRBJ2-1, is as follows: DAGVTQSPTHLIKTRGQQVTLRCSPKSGHDTVSWYQQALGQGPQFIFQYYEEEERQRGNFPDRFSGHQFPNYSSELNVNALLLGDSALYLCASSLVVSGGISYNEQFFGPGTRLTVL.